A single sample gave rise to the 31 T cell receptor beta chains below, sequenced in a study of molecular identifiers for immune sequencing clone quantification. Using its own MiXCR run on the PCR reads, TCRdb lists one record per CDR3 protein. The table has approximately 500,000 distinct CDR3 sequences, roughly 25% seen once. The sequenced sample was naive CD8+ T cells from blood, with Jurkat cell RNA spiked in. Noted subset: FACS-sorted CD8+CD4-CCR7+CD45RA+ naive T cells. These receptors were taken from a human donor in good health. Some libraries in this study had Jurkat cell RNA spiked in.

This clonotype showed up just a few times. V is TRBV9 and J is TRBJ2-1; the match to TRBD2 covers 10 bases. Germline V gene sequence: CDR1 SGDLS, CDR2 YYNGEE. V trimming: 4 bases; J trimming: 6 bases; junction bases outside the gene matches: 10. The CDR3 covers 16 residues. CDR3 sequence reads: CASSSPAGGPVNEQFF. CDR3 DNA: TGTGCCAGCAGCTCCCCAGCGGGAGGGCCGGTCAATGAGCAGTTCTTC.

The CDR3 coding sequence is TGTGCCAGTACAGGGTCCGGAAACACCATATATTTT. This codes for CASTGSGNTIYF. J is TRBJ1-3 and V is TRBV6-5; possibly TRBD1 for D (6 bases). The CDR3 runs 12 residues. Germline values: CDR1 MNHEY, CDR2 SVGAGI. The V and J ends lost 9 bases and 4 bases respectively, with 10 bases between them.

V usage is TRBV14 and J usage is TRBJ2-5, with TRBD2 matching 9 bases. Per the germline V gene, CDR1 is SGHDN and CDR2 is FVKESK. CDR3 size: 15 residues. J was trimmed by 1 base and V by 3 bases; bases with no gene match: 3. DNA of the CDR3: TGTGCCAGCAGCCAGGGAGCGGGGGGCCAAGAGACCCAGTACTTC. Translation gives CASSQGAGGQETQYF.

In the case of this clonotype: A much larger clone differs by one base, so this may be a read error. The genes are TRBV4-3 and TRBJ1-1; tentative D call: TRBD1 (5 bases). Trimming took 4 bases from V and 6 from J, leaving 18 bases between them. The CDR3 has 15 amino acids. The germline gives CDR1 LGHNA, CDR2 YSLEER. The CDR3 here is CASSRYDAGHPEAFF. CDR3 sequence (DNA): TGCGCCAGCAGCCGCTACGATGCGGGGCACCCTGAAGCTTTCTTT.

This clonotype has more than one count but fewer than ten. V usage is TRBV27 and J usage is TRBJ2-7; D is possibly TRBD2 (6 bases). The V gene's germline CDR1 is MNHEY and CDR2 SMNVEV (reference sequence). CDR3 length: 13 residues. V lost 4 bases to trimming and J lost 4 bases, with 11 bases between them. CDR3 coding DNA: TGTGCCAGCAGTTCCGGACTACAATACGAGCAGTACTTC. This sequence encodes CASSSGLQYEQYF.

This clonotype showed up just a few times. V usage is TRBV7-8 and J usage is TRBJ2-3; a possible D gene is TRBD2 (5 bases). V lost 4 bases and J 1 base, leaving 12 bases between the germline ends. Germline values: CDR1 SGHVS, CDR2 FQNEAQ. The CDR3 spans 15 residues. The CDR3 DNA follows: TGTGCCAGCAGCTCCCTATTGGAGGGCACAGATACGCAGTATTTT. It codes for CASSSLLEGTDTQYF.

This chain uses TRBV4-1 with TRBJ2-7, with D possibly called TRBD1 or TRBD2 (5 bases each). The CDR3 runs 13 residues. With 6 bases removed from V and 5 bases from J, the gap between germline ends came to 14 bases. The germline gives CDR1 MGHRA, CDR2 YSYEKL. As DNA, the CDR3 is TGCGCCAGCAGGGGACGGAGTCGCGACGAGCAGTACTTC. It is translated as CASRGRSRDEQYF.

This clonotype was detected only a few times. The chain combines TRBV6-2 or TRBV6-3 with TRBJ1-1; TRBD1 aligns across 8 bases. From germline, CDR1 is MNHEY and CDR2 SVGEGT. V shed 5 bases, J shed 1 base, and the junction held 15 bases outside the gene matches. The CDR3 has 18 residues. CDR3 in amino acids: CASSTDRGIGRENTEAFF. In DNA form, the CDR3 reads TGTGCCAGCAGTACCGACAGGGGAATTGGCCGTGAGAACACTGAAGCTTTCTTT.

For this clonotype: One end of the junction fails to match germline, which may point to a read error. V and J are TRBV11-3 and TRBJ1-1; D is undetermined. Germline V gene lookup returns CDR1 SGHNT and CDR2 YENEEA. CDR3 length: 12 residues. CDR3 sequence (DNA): TGTGCCAGCCGCTTAGGCCCCTCCGGAGCTTTCTTT. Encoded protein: CASRLGPSGAFF.

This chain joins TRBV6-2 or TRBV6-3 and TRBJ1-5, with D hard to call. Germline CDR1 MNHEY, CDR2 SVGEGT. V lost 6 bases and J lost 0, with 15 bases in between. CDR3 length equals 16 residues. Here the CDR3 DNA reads TGTGCCAGCAGAAGCGACCGTACCTATAGCAATCAGCCCCAGCATTTT. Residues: CASRSDRTYSNQPQHF.

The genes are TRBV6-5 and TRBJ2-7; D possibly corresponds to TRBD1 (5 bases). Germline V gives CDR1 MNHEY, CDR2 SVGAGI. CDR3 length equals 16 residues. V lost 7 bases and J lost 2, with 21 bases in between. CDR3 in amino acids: CASKHRGDSRAYEQYF. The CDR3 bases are TGTGCCAGCAAGCACCGAGGAGACAGTAGGGCCTACGAGCAGTACTTC.

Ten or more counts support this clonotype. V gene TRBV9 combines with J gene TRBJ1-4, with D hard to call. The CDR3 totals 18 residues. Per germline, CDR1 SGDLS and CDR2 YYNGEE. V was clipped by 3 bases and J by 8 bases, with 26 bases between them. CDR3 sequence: CASSGREAPAESMEKLFF. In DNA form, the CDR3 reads TGTGCCAGCAGCGGAAGAGAGGCTCCGGCAGAGAGCATGGAAAAACTGTTTTTT.

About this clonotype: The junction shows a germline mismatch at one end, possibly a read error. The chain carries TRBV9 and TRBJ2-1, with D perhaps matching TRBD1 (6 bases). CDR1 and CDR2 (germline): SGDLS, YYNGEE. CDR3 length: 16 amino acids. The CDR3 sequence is CASSVGPGTTYDEQFF. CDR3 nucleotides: TGTGCCAGCAGCGTAGGGCCCGGGACAACCTACGATGAGCAGTTCTTC.

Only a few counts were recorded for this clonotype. This CDR3 is CASSHPLSAGMDQETQYF. In DNA, the CDR3 is TGTGCCAGCAGCCATCCCCTATCAGCGGGGATGGATCAAGAGACCCAGTACTTC. V and J are TRBV7-9 and TRBJ2-5, with 7 bases matching TRBD2. Trimming at V came to 5 bases and at J to 2 bases, leaving 17 bases not matched to a gene. This CDR3 is built from 18 residues. The V gene's germline CDR1 is SEHNR and CDR2 FQNEAQ (reference sequence).

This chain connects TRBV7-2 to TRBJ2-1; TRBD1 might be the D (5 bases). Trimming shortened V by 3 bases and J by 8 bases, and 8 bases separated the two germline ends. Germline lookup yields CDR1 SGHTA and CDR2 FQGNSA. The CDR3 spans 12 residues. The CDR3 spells CASSFDSDEQFF. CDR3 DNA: TGTGCCAGCAGCTTTGACAGCGATGAGCAGTTCTTC.

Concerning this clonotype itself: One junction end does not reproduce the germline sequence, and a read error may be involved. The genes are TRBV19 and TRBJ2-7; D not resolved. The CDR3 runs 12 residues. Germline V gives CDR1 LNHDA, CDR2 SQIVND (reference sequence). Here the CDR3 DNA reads TGTGGCAGTAGTATGGGGACCTACGAGCAGTACTTC. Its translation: CGSSMGTYEQYF.

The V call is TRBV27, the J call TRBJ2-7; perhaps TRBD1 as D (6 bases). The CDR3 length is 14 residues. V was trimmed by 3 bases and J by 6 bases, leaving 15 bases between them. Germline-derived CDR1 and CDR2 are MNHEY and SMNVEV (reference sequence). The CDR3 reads CASSFQGRGFEQYF. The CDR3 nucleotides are TGTGCCAGCAGTTTTCAGGGGCGCGGCTTCGAGCAGTACTTC.

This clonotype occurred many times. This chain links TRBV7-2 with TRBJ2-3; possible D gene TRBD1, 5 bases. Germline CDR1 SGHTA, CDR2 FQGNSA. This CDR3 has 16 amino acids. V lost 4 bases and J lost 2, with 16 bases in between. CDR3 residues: CASSSPPTDPTDTQYF. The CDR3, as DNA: TGTGCCAGCAGCTCCCCCCCGACAGACCCCACAGATACGCAGTATTTT.

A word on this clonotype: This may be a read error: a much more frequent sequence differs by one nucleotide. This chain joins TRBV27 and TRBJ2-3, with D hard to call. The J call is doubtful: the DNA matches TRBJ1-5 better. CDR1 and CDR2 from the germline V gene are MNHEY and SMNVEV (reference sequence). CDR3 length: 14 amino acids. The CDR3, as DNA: TGTGCCAGCAGTTTATGGCAGTATGCAGATACGCAGCATTTT. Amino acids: CASSLWQYADTQHF.

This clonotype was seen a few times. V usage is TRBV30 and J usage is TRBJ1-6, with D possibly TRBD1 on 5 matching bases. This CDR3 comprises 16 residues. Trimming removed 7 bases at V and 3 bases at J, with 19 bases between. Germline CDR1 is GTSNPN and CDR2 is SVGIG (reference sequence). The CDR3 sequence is CASDLLRDRYNSPLHF. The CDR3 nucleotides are TGTGCCTCGGACCTCCTCCGGGACCGCTATAATTCACCCCTCCACTTT.

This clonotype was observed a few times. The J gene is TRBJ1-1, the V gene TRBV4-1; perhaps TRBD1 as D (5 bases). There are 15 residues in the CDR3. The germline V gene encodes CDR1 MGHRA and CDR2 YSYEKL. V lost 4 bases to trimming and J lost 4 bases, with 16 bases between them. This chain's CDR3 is CASSRVHRDGTEAFF. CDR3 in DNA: TGCGCCAGCAGCCGAGTTCACCGGGACGGCACTGAAGCTTTCTTT.

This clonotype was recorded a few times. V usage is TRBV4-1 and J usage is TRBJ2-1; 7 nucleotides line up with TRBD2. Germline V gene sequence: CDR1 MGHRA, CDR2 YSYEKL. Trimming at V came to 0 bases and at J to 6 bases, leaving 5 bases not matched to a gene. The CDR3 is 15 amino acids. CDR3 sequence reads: CASSQEGGGANEQFF. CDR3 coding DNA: TGCGCCAGCAGCCAAGAGGGCGGGGGAGCCAATGAGCAGTTCTTC.

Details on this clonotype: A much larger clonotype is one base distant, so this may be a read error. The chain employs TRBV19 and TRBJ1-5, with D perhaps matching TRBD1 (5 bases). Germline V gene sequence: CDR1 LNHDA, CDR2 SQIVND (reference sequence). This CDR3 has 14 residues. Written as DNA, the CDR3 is TGTTCCAGTAGGGATACGGGGGTCGTTCAGCCCCAGCATTTT. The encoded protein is CSSRDTGVVQPQHF.

The CDR3: CASSPGLTAFF. CDR3 nucleotide sequence: TGTGCCAGCAGTCCAGGACTGACGGCTTTCTTT. V gene TRBV6-6 combines with J gene TRBJ1-1; D uncertain. The germline gives CDR1 MNHNY, CDR2 SVGAGI (reference sequence). V shed 5 bases and J shed 11 bases, with 12 bases lying between them. There are 11 residues in the CDR3.

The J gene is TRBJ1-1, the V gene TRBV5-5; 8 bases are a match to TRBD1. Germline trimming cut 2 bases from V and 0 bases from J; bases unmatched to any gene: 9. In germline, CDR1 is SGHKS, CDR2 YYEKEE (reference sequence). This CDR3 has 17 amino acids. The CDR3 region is CASSFFHRGTLNTEAFF. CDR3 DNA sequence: TGTGCCAGCAGCTTTTTTCACAGGGGGACCTTGAACACTGAAGCTTTCTTT.

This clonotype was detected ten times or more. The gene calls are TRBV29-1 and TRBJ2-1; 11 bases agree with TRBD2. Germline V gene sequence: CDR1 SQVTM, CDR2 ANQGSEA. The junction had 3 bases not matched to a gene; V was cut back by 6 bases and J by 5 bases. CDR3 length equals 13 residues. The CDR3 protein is CSVRLAGNNEQFF. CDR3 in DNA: TGCAGCGTGAGACTAGCGGGGAACAATGAGCAGTTCTTC.

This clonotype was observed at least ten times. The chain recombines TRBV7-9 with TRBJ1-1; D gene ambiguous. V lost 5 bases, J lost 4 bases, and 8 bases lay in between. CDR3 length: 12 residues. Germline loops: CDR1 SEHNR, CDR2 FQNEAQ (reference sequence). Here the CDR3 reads CASSPAGTEAFF. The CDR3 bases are TGTGCCAGCAGCCCGGCGGGCACTGAAGCTTTCTTT.

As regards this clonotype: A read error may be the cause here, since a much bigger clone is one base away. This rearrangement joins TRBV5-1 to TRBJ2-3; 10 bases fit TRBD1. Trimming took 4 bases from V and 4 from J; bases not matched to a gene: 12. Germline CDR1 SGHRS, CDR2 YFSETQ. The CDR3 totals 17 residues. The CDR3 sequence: CASSPLWGDRGPDTQYF. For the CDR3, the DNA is TGCGCCAGCAGCCCTTTGTGGGGGGACAGGGGCCCAGATACGCAGTATTTT.

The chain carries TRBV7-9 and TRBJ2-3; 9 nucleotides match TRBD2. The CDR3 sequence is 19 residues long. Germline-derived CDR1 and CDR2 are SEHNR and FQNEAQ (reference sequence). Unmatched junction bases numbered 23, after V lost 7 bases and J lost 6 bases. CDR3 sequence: CASTAIQSPLSGGTDTQYF. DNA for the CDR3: TGTGCCAGCACAGCTATCCAAAGCCCCCTTAGCGGGGGTACGGATACGCAGTATTTT.

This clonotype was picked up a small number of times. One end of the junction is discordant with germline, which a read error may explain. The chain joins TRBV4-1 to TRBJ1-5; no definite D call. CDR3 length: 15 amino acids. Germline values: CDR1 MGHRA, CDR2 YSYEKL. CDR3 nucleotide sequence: TGCGCCAGCAGCGATACACCGTATAGCAATCAGCCCCAGCGTTTT. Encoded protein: CASSDTPYSNQPQRF.

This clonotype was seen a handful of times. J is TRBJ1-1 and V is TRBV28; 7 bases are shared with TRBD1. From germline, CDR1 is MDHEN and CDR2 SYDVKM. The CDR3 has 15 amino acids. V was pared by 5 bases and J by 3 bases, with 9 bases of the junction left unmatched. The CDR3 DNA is TGTGCCAGCAGTGTGCTAAGGGGGCTGGACACTGAAGCTTTCTTT. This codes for CASSVLRGLDTEAFF.